What follows are 30 T cell receptor beta chains derived from one specimen sequenced in a study of patients and donors after allogeneic stem cell transplantation. TCRdb fed the RT-PCR reads into MiXCR, producing one record per CDR3 protein. The table records 400,000 to 500,000 distinct CDR3 sequences, 16% of them present only once. Sequencing input: blood, either unsorted or a sorted T cell fraction (not recorded which). The receptors come from a human donor who was either an allogeneic HSCT recipient or a stem cell or donor lymphocyte infusion donor (not recorded which). It is not recorded whose cells these are; they may come from a transplant donor.

This clonotype was recorded many times. The chain combines TRBV7-2 with TRBJ1-5; D not certain. Trimming shortened V by 2 bases and J by 5 bases, and 7 bases separated the two germline ends. Germline V gene sequence: CDR1 SGHTA, CDR2 FQGNSA. The CDR3 contains 13 residues. The CDR3 nucleotides read TGTGCCAGCAGCTTACGCGGAGATCAGCCCCAGCATTTT. The encoded protein is CASSLRGDQPQHF.

This clonotype is a singleton in its sample. Just one base apart from a much larger clone, this may be a read error. V and J are TRBV3-1 and TRBJ2-2; D perhaps matches TRBD2 (6 bases). This CDR3 region has 14 residues. The V gene's germline CDR1 is LGHDT and CDR2 YNNKEL (reference sequence). CDR3 DNA sequence: TGTGTCAGCAGCCAAGATGTGGACTACAGGGAGCTGTTTTTT. Its protein product is CVSSQDVDYRELFF.

Only a few counts were recorded for this clonotype. This chain connects TRBV11-2 to TRBJ1-4; D not certain. V lost 1 base and J lost 8, with 5 bases in between. CDR1 and CDR2 (germline): SGHAT, FQNNGV. The CDR3 consists of 12 residues. CDR3 sequence (DNA): TGTGCCAGCAGCTTAGGGAGAGAAAAACTGTTTTTT. Translation gives CASSLGREKLFF.

The rearrangement links TRBV9 to TRBJ2-1; 14 bases align to TRBD2. Trimming removed 4 bases from V and 5 bases from J; junction bases left unmatched: 5. The germline V gene has CDR1 SGDLS and CDR2 YYNGEE. The CDR3 covers 16 residues. CDR3 amino acids: CASSPGTSGRNNEQFF. For the CDR3, the DNA is TGTGCCAGCAGCCCCGGGACTAGCGGGAGAAACAATGAGCAGTTCTTC.

Only a few counts were recorded for this clonotype. V gene TRBV5-6 combines with J gene TRBJ2-7; 7 nucleotides agree with TRBD1. The V and J ends lost 0 bases and 4 bases, in that order; junction bases with no gene match: 7. CDR3 size: 15 residues. In germline, CDR1 is SGHDT, CDR2 YYEEEE. The CDR3 loop reads CASSLASRDSYEQYF. In DNA, the CDR3 is TGTGCCAGCAGCTTGGCGTCCCGGGACAGTTACGAGCAGTACTTC.

This sequence joins TRBV6-1 and TRBJ1-2, with a possible D match to TRBD1 (6 bases). Per germline, CDR1 MNHNS and CDR2 SASEGT. The CDR3 totals 15 residues. V lost 5 bases and J lost 13, with 26 bases in between. The CDR3 region is CASSPLWWGAKLSTF. CDR3 nucleotide sequence: TGTGCCAGCAGTCCCCTCTGGTGGGGGGCTAAACTCTCCACCTTC.

The chain carries TRBV10-3 and TRBJ2-2; the match to TRBD1 covers 9 bases. V trimming: 6 bases; J trimming: 7 bases; junction bases outside the gene matches: 6. Germline values: CDR1 ENHRY, CDR2 SYGVKD. The CDR3 runs to 14 residues. In DNA form, the CDR3 reads TGTGCCATCAGGACCGGGACAGGGAACGGGGAGCTGTTTTTT. Its translation is CAIRTGTGNGELFF.

This clonotype was seen a few times. The chain joins TRBV6-1 to TRBJ1-4, with TRBD1 identical over 9 bases. The germline V gene encodes CDR1 MNHNS and CDR2 SASEGT. V lost 6 bases to trimming and J lost 0 bases; unmatched junction nucleotides: 5. The CDR3 is 16 residues long. CDR3 sequence reads: CASRSRTGATNEKLFF. CDR3 sequence (DNA): TGTGCCAGCAGATCCCGGACAGGGGCAACTAATGAAAAACTGTTTTTT.

The genes are TRBV5-1 and TRBJ2-1, with TRBD2 matching over 12 bases. The CDR3 runs to 18 residues. From germline, CDR1 is SGHRS and CDR2 YFSETQ. V gave up 3 bases and J gave up 9 bases; unmatched junction bases: 16. DNA of the CDR3: TGCGCCAGCAGCTGGACTCGCCCGACTAGCGGGAGACTTGGTGAGCAGTTCTTC. This translates into CASSWTRPTSGRLGEQFF.

This clonotype was recorded a few times. J is TRBJ1-1 and V is TRBV5-1, with no clear D. The V end lost 2 bases, the J end lost 0 bases, and 11 bases lay between the germline ends. Germline V CDR1 and CDR2: SGHRS, YFSETQ. CDR3 length equals 15 residues. The CDR3 here is CASSFFSGMNTEAFF. The CDR3 coding sequence is TGCGCCAGCAGCTTCTTCAGTGGGATGAACACTGAAGCTTTCTTT. Variable domain in full (rest from reference TRBV5-1 and TRBJ1-1): KAGVTQTPRYLIKTRGQQVTLSCSPISGHRSVSWYQQTPGQGLQFLFEYFSETQRNKGNFPGRFSGRQFSNSRSEMNVSTLELGDSALYLCASSFFSGMNTEAFFGQGTRLTVV.

This clonotype was recorded at least ten times. J is TRBJ2-1 and V is TRBV11-3; 7 bases agree with TRBD1. CDR3 length: 16 amino acids. J lost 4 bases, V lost 1 base, and 7 bases had no gene match. The V gene's germline CDR1 is SGHNT and CDR2 YENEEA. The CDR3 reads CASSLVGQFPYNEQFF. The CDR3 DNA reads TGTGCCAGCAGCTTAGTGGGACAGTTCCCTTACAATGAGCAGTTCTTC.

This clonotype was seen a handful of times. The chain carries TRBV20-1 and TRBJ1-4; weak D call: TRBD1 (5 bases). Deletions cut 3 bases from V and 8 bases from J, with 13 bases between. Germline V lookup: CDR1 DFQATT, CDR2 SNEGSKA (reference sequence). This CDR3 has 13 amino acids. CDR3 in DNA: TGCAGTGCTAGTGGGGGTGGAGGAGAAAAACTGTTTTTT. Translating it yields CSASGGGGEKLFF.

The chain joins TRBV3-1 to TRBJ2-3, with D hard to call. Trimming removed 0 bases at V and 4 bases at J, with 5 bases between. The CDR3 totals 13 residues. The germline V gene encodes CDR1 LGHDT and CDR2 YNNKEL (reference sequence). The CDR3 protein is CASSQDRADTQYF. The DNA of the CDR3 is TGTGCCAGCAGCCAAGATCGGGCAGATACGCAGTATTTT.

This clonotype was seen only a few times. The V gene is TRBV12-3 or TRBV12-4, the J gene TRBJ2-2; 9 bases match TRBD2. The V segment lost 3 bases and the J segment 7 bases; nucleotides outside the gene matches: 9. CDR3 length: 16 residues. This chain's CDR3 is CASSLGSGSSIGELFF. In DNA form, the CDR3 reads TGTGCCAGCAGTTTGGGTAGCGGGAGTAGTATCGGGGAGCTGTTTTTT.

This clonotype was detected only a few times. This rearrangement joins TRBV6-5 to TRBJ1-4; no reliable D call. Per germline, CDR1 MNHEY and CDR2 SVGAGI. The V end was cut by 4 bases, the J end by 0 bases, with 6 bases between. The CDR3 is 14 amino acids. The CDR3 sequence: CASSCGATNEKLFF. CDR3 DNA: TGTGCCAGCAGTTGTGGAGCAACTAATGAAAAACTGTTTTTT.

This clonotype was counted only a few times. The chain joins TRBV6-2 or TRBV6-3 to TRBJ2-1; D is tentatively TRBD1 or TRBD2 (6 bases each). Germline CDR1 reads MNHEY; CDR2 reads SVGEGT. There are 15 residues in the CDR3. Trimming cost V 5 bases and J 9 bases, with 20 bases left between them. The CDR3: CASSGRLGGLGEQFF. As DNA, the CDR3 is TGTGCCAGCAGTGGCAGACTAGGGGGGCTGGGTGAGCAGTTCTTC.

V usage is TRBV5-1 and J usage is TRBJ2-5, with TRBD2 identical over 10 bases. Germline V gives CDR1 SGHRS, CDR2 YFSETQ. J lost 2 bases, V lost 4 bases, and 8 bases had no gene match. The CDR3 contains 16 residues. The CDR3 sequence: CASSRSGLAVQETQYF. In nucleotides, the CDR3 is TGCGCCAGCAGCCGATCCGGACTAGCGGTGCAAGAGACCCAGTACTTC.

This clonotype was seen only a few times. The V and J genes are TRBV20-1 and TRBJ2-1, with 11 bases fitting TRBD2. This CDR3 has 15 residues. With 0 bases clipped from V and 4 bases from J, the junction kept 2 bases outside the gene matches. In germline, CDR1 is DFQATT, CDR2 SNEGSKA (reference sequence). CDR3 DNA sequence: TGCAGTGCTAGAGATGGGACTAGCGGATACAATGAGCAGTTCTTC. Its protein is CSARDGTSGYNEQFF.

This clonotype was recorded a few times. The J gene is TRBJ2-3, the V gene TRBV4-2; D might be TRBD1 (5 bases). Germline loops: CDR1 LGHNA, CDR2 YNFKEQ. This CDR3 is built from 16 residues. V was trimmed by 4 bases and J by 0 bases, leaving 14 bases between them. CDR3 protein: CASSLLPQGSTDTQYF. The CDR3 nucleotides read TGTGCCAGCAGCCTTCTACCCCAGGGAAGCACAGATACGCAGTATTTT.

This clonotype is labeled medium-sized. The V gene is TRBV12-3 or TRBV12-4, the J gene TRBJ2-5, with D uncertain. V was clipped by 0 bases and J by 2 bases, with 10 bases between them. The CDR3 totals 15 residues. CDR3 region: CASSLAGLGQETQYF. In nucleotides, the CDR3 is TGTGCCAGCAGTTTAGCGGGCCTAGGGCAAGAGACCCAGTACTTC.

The chain carries TRBV10-3 and TRBJ1-4; D might be TRBD1 (6 bases). Germline CDR1 is ENHRY and CDR2 is SYGVKD. There are 19 residues in the CDR3. Trimming stripped 2 bases from V and 0 bases from J, with 19 bases between. This CDR3 reads CAISEVGGRGVATNEKLFF. CDR3 bases: TGTGCCATCAGTGAGGTTGGGGGCAGGGGCGTCGCAACTAATGAAAAACTGTTTTTT.

The V call is TRBV25-1, the J call TRBJ1-2; 9 bases fit TRBD1. Germline CDR1 and CDR2: MGHDK and SYGVNS. The CDR3 runs 12 residues. The V and J ends lost 8 bases and 6 bases, in that order; junction bases with no gene match: 4. CDR3 in DNA: TGTGCCAGCGCGGGACAGGGCCATGGCTACACCTTC. Its protein is CASAGQGHGYTF.

This clonotype appeared many times. This sequence joins TRBV9 and TRBJ2-4; a possible D gene is TRBD1 (7 bases). Trimming removed 0 bases at V and 5 bases at J, with 9 bases between. CDR3 length equals 14 residues. Germline CDR1 SGDLS, CDR2 YYNGEE. Here the CDR3 DNA reads TGTGCCAGCAGCGTAGCAGGGGGGCAAAACATTCAGTACTTC. The encoded protein is CASSVAGGQNIQYF.

This chain links TRBV2 with TRBJ1-1, with TRBD1 matching 7 bases. V gave up 8 bases and J gave up 4 bases; unmatched junction bases: 10. Germline V CDR1 and CDR2: SNHLY, FYNNEI. This CDR3 spans 14 amino acids. CDR3 in amino acids: CASGEYRGATEAFF. The CDR3 coding sequence is TGTGCCAGCGGAGAGTACAGGGGTGCCACTGAAGCTTTCTTT.

There are a few counts of this clonotype. The rearrangement joins TRBV27 to TRBJ2-5, with D tentatively TRBD2 (7 bases). Trimming pared 3 bases from V and 9 bases from J, leaving 14 bases between. Per germline, CDR1 MNHEY and CDR2 SMNVEV (reference sequence). The CDR3 length is 13 residues. CDR3 loop: CASSFLGGAAQYF. The CDR3 DNA reads TGTGCCAGCAGTTTTCTGGGGGGGGCGGCCCAGTACTTC.

This clonotype was counted between two and nine times. The chain combines TRBV4-1 with TRBJ2-1; the D gene is possibly TRBD1 (6 bases). Germline V CDR1 and CDR2: MGHRA, YSYEKL. V was shortened by 0 bases and J by 7 bases, with 10 bases between the two germline ends. The CDR3 totals 14 residues. This chain's CDR3 is CASSQEWTDNEQFF. CDR3 sequence (DNA): TGCGCCAGCAGCCAAGAGTGGACAGATAATGAGCAGTTCTTC.

The gene calls are TRBV5-6 and TRBJ1-1; no clear D gene. With 2 bases removed from V and 5 bases from J, the gap between germline ends came to 10 bases. The CDR3 loop spans 13 amino acids. Germline CDR1 SGHDT, CDR2 YYEEEE. Here the CDR3 reads CASSLTLITEAFF. CDR3 bases: TGTGCCAGCAGCTTAACTTTAATAACTGAAGCTTTCTTT.

The V call is TRBV7-3, the J call TRBJ2-3; TRBD1 aligns across 7 bases. V lost 7 bases, J lost 4 bases, and 5 bases stayed unmatched. Germline CDR1 is SGHTA and CDR2 is FQGTGA. This CDR3 comprises 13 residues. CDR3 in amino acids: CASTEGGSDTQYF. The CDR3 coding sequence is TGTGCCAGCACCGAAGGGGGCTCAGATACGCAGTATTTT.

In this sample, this clonotype turned up a few times. The rearrangement joins TRBV6-2 or TRBV6-3 to TRBJ1-1; tentative D call: TRBD1 (5 bases). CDR3 length: 13 residues. V was clipped by 7 bases and J by 1 base, with 10 bases between them. Per the germline V gene, CDR1 is MNHEY and CDR2 is SVGEGT. The CDR3 bases are TGTGCCAGCATAAAGGGGAAGAACACTGAAGCTTTCTTT. Translated: CASIKGKNTEAFF.

J is TRBJ2-1 and V is TRBV7-2; TRBD2 is a possible D gene (6 bases). Per germline, CDR1 SGHTA and CDR2 FQGNSA. CDR3 length: 15 amino acids. V was clipped by 1 base and J by 8 bases, with 15 bases between them. The CDR3, as DNA: TGTGCCAGCAGCTTAGTGCACGGGAGCTTCTATGAGCAGTTCTTC. Translating gives CASSLVHGSFYEQFF.